Sample share makes the clone carrying this T cell receptor (beta chain) medium-sized. This sample is drawn from a study of chemoradiotherapy in HPV16-positive cancers. The germline gives CDR1 MRHNA, CDR2 SNTAGT. There are 14 residues in the CDR3. Trimming cost V 4 bases and J 8 bases; bases outside gene matches: 4. Here immunoSEQ multiplex PCR was the method, and the copy in TCRdb shows in-frame clones only, minus some. The sample shows approximately 27,000 clones, approximately 80% of them seen only once. The input for sequencing was blood, taken from a patient who underwent chemoradiotherapy. This chain uses TRBV6-4 with TRBJ2-1; 11 positions agree with TRBD1. This sequence was found in a human donor with HPV-associated anogenital cancer. The CDR3 coding sequence is TGTGCCAGCAGTGTCGGGACAGGGGGGGATGAGCAGTTCTTC. Amino acids: CASSVGTGGDEQFF.